This TCR beta chain was identified during a study of blood T cell repertoires in COVID-19 (dated by TCRdb to the early 2020s). Regarding the research as a whole: The collaborator samples originated in the United States, Italy and Spain and spanned the acute and convalescent phases of COVID-19. The material from the prospective study consisted of cDNA or gDNA derived from T cells, B-cell-depleted T cells, or PBMCs. Deeply sampled blood TCRbeta repertoires from subjects exposed to, actively infected with, or recovered from COVID-19 were included in the dataset. A freely available public database, intended as a resource for researchers studying the immune response to SARS-CoV-2, is where the repertoires were released. The samples were drawn from two sources: the first 160 participants of the ongoing ImmuneRACE study, and approximately 1,300 subjects contributed by 6 global collaborators. A de-identified subject ID, COVID-19 status, age in years and sex were almost always included in the sample metadata. Where HLA class I and class II types were available, the types were taken from metadata supplied by the sample provider, not from assay-based typing.

In this sample, this clone turned up once. The target of this receptor is not known. The sample holds no much larger clone one base away, and base qualities are not on file. What the research found in general, with its limitations: How much clinical and demographic metadata was included differed by source and by participant, and the metadata was provided uncurated.

According to the germline V gene, CDR1 reads SNHLY and CDR2 reads FYNNEI. Deletion took 8 bases off V and 5 bases off J, with a span of 10 bases between the germline ends. The CDR3 sequence holds 12 residues, the cysteine and phenylalanine included. The only DNA kept is the CDR3, 36 bases in frame from the first base. TCRbeta CDR3 regions were amplified from genomic DNA by means of the immunoSEQ Assay, a bias-controlled multiplex PCR. As for the authors' bioinformatics: The number of nucleated cells in each sample was estimated by amplification of reference gene primers within the assay. Sequence reads were collapsed and filtered to measure the absolute abundance of every unique TCRbeta CDR3 rearrangement. For each sample, productive Simpson clonality was calculated by taking the square root of Simpson's diversity index across productive rearrangements. The source is immuneACCESS, and TCRdb retained only in-frame sequences with V and J called. Part of the clones is not carried over; for the studies checked, unresolved V genes explain less than half of this, and the remainder is unexplained. The DNA was the basis for D and trimming; V, J and clone size are from that table. The sample contains more than 300,000 clones, about 83% of them found a single time. The ten largest account for around 1.7% of the sample.

Whole blood was collected in K2EDTA tubes by collaborating institutions according to the institutions' own protocols. For TCRbeta analysis, collaborator samples were shipped as frozen whole blood, as isolated PBMCs, or as DNA extracted from either sample type. Sequenced sample: peripheral blood. The rearrangement combines TRBV2 with TRBJ2-1; the D gene is unclear. The receptor's source is a woman in her 50s with acute or convalescent COVID-19. The DNA is TGTGCCAGCGTGGTAGTCGACAATGAGCAGTTCTTC. Its translation is CASVVVDNEQFF. Supplemented by the reference TRBV2 and TRBJ2-1 proteins around the CDR3, the complete variable domain is EPEVTQTPSHQVTQMGQEVILRCVPISNHLYFYWYRQILGQKVEFLVSFYNNEISEKSEIFDDQFSVERPDGSNFTLKIRSTKLEDSAMYFCASVVVDNEQFFGPGTRLTVL.